Below, one T cell receptor (beta chain) is given with its context. The data were taken from a study of blood T cell repertoires in COVID-19. Study at large: The analysed material was cDNA or gDNA that came from T cells, B-cell-depleted T cells, or PBMCs.

Source study methods: Reference gene primer amplification in the assay estimated nucleated cell counts. Libraries were prepared by immunoSEQ multiplex PCR; TCRdb keeps only in-frame clonotypes and omits some of them. The V and J calls and clone size come from that table; D and trimming were worked out from the DNA. The sample has 150,000 to 200,000 clones, about 83% seen once. Those designated as exposed participants met a COVID-19 case within 2 weeks before study entry. CDR1 is KGHSH, CDR2 LQKENI, per germline. There are 15 residues in the CDR3. The V gene end was trimmed by 4 bases and the J gene end by 2 bases; junction bases not matched to a gene: 6.

The J gene is TRBJ2-7, the V gene TRBV18; TRBD1 aligns across 9 bases. This sequence originates from a woman in her 30s who had been exposed to COVID-19. Input material: PBMCs or T cells enriched from blood (not recorded which). The CDR3 sequence is CASSQQGARTYEQYF. The DNA of the CDR3 is TGTGCCAGCTCACAACAGGGGGCGCGAACCTACGAGCAGTACTTC.